A selection of T cell receptor beta chains follows, all from one sample in a study of T cell changes during pregnancy in multiple sclerosis. Libraries were prepared by immunoSEQ multiplex PCR; TCRdb keeps only in-frame clonotypes and omits some of them. The data contain 26,000 or so clones, roughly 90% of them singletons. The sample consisted of CD4+ T cells from peripheral blood mononuclear cells, taken in the first trimester of pregnancy. These receptors originate from a female donor in good health, enrolled as a control in a pregnancy study. Both conserved end residues are part of each CDR3. The D gene is left open where the match is weak. Part of the rows lack a size; the others show once, few, many or a class for expanded clones.

V gene	D gene	J gene	clone size	CDR3 DNA	CDR3 protein
TRBV5-4	TRBD2	TRBJ2-3	-	TGTGCCGGCCATCGGGGGGGGCGGAGCACAGATACGCAGTATTTT	CAGHRGGRSTDTQYF
TRBV15	-	TRBJ1-2	-	TGTGCCACCAGCAGAGATCTTGGGGAGGAGAACACCTTC	CATSRDLGEENTF
TRBV5-6	TRBD2	TRBJ2-7	once	TGTGCCAGCAGCGGGGGGGCTAGCGGGATAATCGAGCAGTACTTC	CASSGGASGIIEQYF
TRBV5-6	-	TRBJ1-6	-	TGTGCCGGGAGGCGGGGGAGCTCCTATAATTCACCCCTCCACTTT	CAGRRGSSYNSPLHF
TRBV6-5	-	TRBJ1-2	-	TGTGCCAGCAGTTACCGCCAGGGCACCTATGGCTACACCTTC	CASSYRQGTYGYTF
TRBV28	TRBD2	TRBJ2-1	few	TGTGCCAGCAGCCGAGGACTAGCGGGGGGCCACAATGAGCAGTTCTTC	CASSRGLAGGHNEQFF
TRBV6-5	TRBD1	TRBJ1-5	-	TGTGCCAGCAGTTCGCTTGTCCGGGGACAGAATCAGCCCCAGCATTTT	CASSSLVRGQNQPQHF
TRBV5-1	TRBD2	TRBJ2-3	once	TGCGCCAGCAGCTTGGTAGCGGGAGGTAGCACAGATACGCAGTATTTT	CASSLVAGGSTDTQYF
TRBV7-9	TRBD2	TRBJ2-7	-	TGTGCCAGCAGCTTATTCGGGACTAGCGGGACCTACGAGCAGTACTTC	CASSLFGTSGTYEQYF
TRBV7-9	-	TRBJ1-1	-	TGTGCCAGCAGCTTAGGGGGGCAGGGGAGAACTGAAGCTTTCTTT	CASSLGGQGRTEAFF
TRBV5-1	-	TRBJ2-3	-	TGCGCCAGCATCCCCGGAGCGGGTGGGGCAAGTACGCAGTATTTT	CASIPGAGGASTQYF
TRBV30	TRBD2	TRBJ2-3	-	TGTGCCTGGAGAGCCCTCGCGGGGGGAGGCACAGATACGCAGTATTTT	CAWRALAGGGTDTQYF
TRBV19	TRBD1	TRBJ1-4	few	TGTGCCAGTAGTGGCCGGGACAGCCTTAATGAAAAACTGTTTTTT	CASSGRDSLNEKLFF
TRBV12-5	-	TRBJ2-1	-	TGTGCTAGTGGTTTGATTGGGGGAGGTGAGCAGTTCTTC	CASGLIGGGEQFF
TRBV20-1	-	TRBJ1-2	-	TGCATCGCCGGGGGGTCTGGCTACACCTTC	CIAGGSGYTF
TRBV6-6	-	TRBJ1-1	medium-sized	TGTGCCAGCAGACCACCAGGGTCTGAAGCTTTCTTT	CASRPPGSEAFF
TRBV28	-	TRBJ1-5	-	TGTGCCAGCAGTCTGGACATAAGCAATCAGCCCCAGCATTTT	CASSLDISNQPQHF
TRBV28	-	TRBJ1-1	-	TGTGCCAGCAGTTTAGCGCAGGGCCAGAGGAACACTGAAGCTTTCTTT	CASSLAQGQRNTEAFF
TRBV19	-	TRBJ1-5	-	TGTGCCAGTCGCAGAGGGGACTCCAATCAGCCCCAGCATTTT	CASRRGDSNQPQHF
TRBV28	TRBD1	TRBJ1-4	few	TGTGCCAGCAGCCAACAGGGGATTTACTATGAAAAACTGTTTTTT	CASSQQGIYYEKLFF
TRBV6-5	TRBD2	TRBJ2-2	-	TGTGCCAGCAGAACTAGCGGGGGAACCGGGGAGCTGTTTTTT	CASRTSGGTGELFF
TRBV5-1	-	TRBJ2-1	-	TGCGCCAGCAGCTTGGACACAGGCTCCTACAATGAGCAGTTCTTC	CASSLDTGSYNEQFF
TRBV28	-	TRBJ1-2	-	TGTGCCAGCCATGCGCATCAGGGTTATGGCTACACCTTC	CASHAHQGYGYTF
TRBV10-3	TRBD1	TRBJ1-1	-	TGTGCCACAAGCCCTGGACAGGGGAAGGGCACTGAAGCTTTCTTT	CATSPGQGKGTEAFF
TRBV5-6	TRBD1	TRBJ1-2	-	TGTGCCAGCAGCCCAATGGGACAGTTCTATGGCTACACCTTC	CASSPMGQFYGYTF
TRBV5-1	TRBD1	TRBJ2-2	-	TGCGCCAGCACCTCCGACAGGGGGAACACCGGGGAGCTGTTTTTT	CASTSDRGNTGELFF
TRBV11-3	-	TRBJ2-3	-	TGTGCCAGCAGCTTAGTTGCGGGTTTCACAGATACGCAGTATTTT	CASSLVAGFTDTQYF
TRBV6-1	-	TRBJ1-2	-	TGTGCCGTACAGCTCTATGGCTACACCTTC	CAVQLYGYTF
TRBV27	-	TRBJ2-3	few	TGTGCCAGCAGTTCGCACTCAGATACGCAGTATTTT	CASSSHSDTQYF
TRBV27	TRBD1	TRBJ2-5	-	TGTGCCAGCAGTTCATTAGCCAGGACAGGGATATTGGAGACCCAGTACTTC	CASSSLARTGILETQYF
TRBV6-6	TRBD1	TRBJ1-3	-	TGTGCCACCCAACAGGGGGCTGGAAACACCATATATTTT	CATQQGAGNTIYF
TRBV2	TRBD1	TRBJ1-5	-	TGTGCCAGCAGTGAGGGACAGGCAAATCAGCCCCAGCATTTT	CASSEGQANQPQHF
TRBV4-3	-	TRBJ1-6	once	TGCGCCAGCAGCCAAGATCCAGGCGGAGGTTCGCGACCCCTCCACTTT	CASSQDPGGGSRPLHF
TRBV7-2	TRBD2	TRBJ2-1	-	TGTGCCAGCGTATATCACCCTAGCGGGAGTTATATTGAGCAGTTCTTC	CASVYHPSGSYIEQFF
TRBV5-1	-	TRBJ2-7	-	TGCGCCAGCAGCCGGGACTCATACGAGCAGTACTTC	CASSRDSYEQYF
TRBV18	-	TRBJ2-3	-	TGTGCCAGCTCACCACTAAACAGCCGACGGCAGGGCACAGATACGCAGTATTTT	CASSPLNSRRQGTDTQYF
TRBV7-9	TRBD2	TRBJ2-7	-	TGTGCCAGCAGCTTCGGGACTAGCGGGCTTGTCGGGGACGAGCAGTACTTC	CASSFGTSGLVGDEQYF
TRBV4-3	TRBD2	TRBJ2-3	once	TGCGCCAGCAGCCAAGTCGCTAGCGGGAATTCAGATACGCAGTATTTT	CASSQVASGNSDTQYF
TRBV1	-	TRBJ2-7	-	TGCACCAGCAGCCAAGATTGTGGCCCCGGGACTAGCGGCTCCTACGAGCAGTACTTC	CTSSQDCGPGTSGSYEQYF